Detailed here is one TCR beta chain. This sample was taken from a study of blood T cell repertoires in COVID-19. Study as a whole: The origin of the acute and convalescent COVID-19 samples was the United States, Italy and Spain. The cDNA or gDNA used as material had been derived from T cells, B-cell-depleted T cells, or PBMCs.

The CDR3 loop spans 15 amino acids. Germline CDR1 is KGHDR and CDR2 is SFDVKD. V lost 2 bases, J lost 2 bases, and 9 bases lay in between. In the authors' workflow: Estimation of nucleated cell counts relied on the amplification of reference gene primers. The protocol was immunoSEQ multiplex PCR, while the TCRdb copy is restricted to in-frame clones and leaves out a portion. V and J calls and clone size are those listed in that table; D and trimming were worked out from the DNA. Of about 160,000 clones in the sample, roughly 84% are singletons; the top ten hold roughly 9.2%. Sequencing input: peripheral blood. The TCR originated in a woman older than 75 with active or convalescent COVID-19. This chain uses TRBV24-1 with TRBJ1-5; TRBD1 is a possible D gene (6 bases). In DNA, the CDR3 is TGTGCCACCAGTGATTCAGGGGTCGGCAATCAGCCCCAGCATTTT. Translating gives CATSDSGVGNQPQHF.